Below are 11 T cell receptor beta chains sequenced from a single sample in a study of preoperative IRX-2 immunotherapy in early breast cancer. The treatment: preoperative locoregional IRX-2 cytokine immunotherapy. The data were produced by immunoSEQ multiplex PCR, yet TCRdb's version contains in-frame clones alone and is incomplete. The sample shows about 15,000 clones, approximately 91% of them seen only once. This sample was taken from a patient treated with IRX-2 immunotherapy. These receptors all stem from a human donor with breast cancer.

The V and J genes are TRBV6-1 and TRBJ2-5; D tentatively reads TRBD1 or TRBD2 (5 bases each). With 4 bases removed from V and 5 bases from J, the gap between germline ends came to 14 bases. This CDR3 region has 14 residues. CDR1 is MNHNS, CDR2 SASEGT, per germline. CDR3 residues: CASSGRGARETQYF. The CDR3 DNA reads as TGTGCCAGCAGTGGGAGAGGGGCGCGGGAGACCCAGTACTTC.

The chain couples TRBV11-2 to TRBJ1-2, with D possibly being TRBD1 (5 bases). Germline loops: CDR1 SGHAT, CDR2 FQNNGV. This CDR3 contains 15 residues. Trimming took off 4 bases at V and 7 bases at J, with 19 bases between the two ends. CDR3 DNA sequence: TGTGCCAGCAGCTCTCTGCGGGGGGGATACAGTGGCTACACCTTC. Its protein product is CASSSLRGGYSGYTF.

CDR3 bases: TGCGCCAGCAGCTTGGTCCCAGGGGACAAAGGCTACACCTTC. It yields the protein CASSLVPGDKGYTF. The V call is TRBV5-1, the J call TRBJ1-2; weak D call: TRBD1 (6 bases). V lost 0 bases, J lost 8 bases, and 14 bases lay in between. Germline V lookup: CDR1 SGHRS, CDR2 YFSETQ. There are 14 residues in the CDR3.

The V call is TRBV11-3, the J call TRBJ2-5; TRBD2 matches 7 bases. V trimming: 5 bases; J trimming: 2 bases; junction bases outside the gene matches: 8. Germline CDR1 is SGHNT and CDR2 is YENEEA. The CDR3 has 15 amino acids. The DNA of the CDR3 is TGTGCCAGCAGCATGGGCGGGGGATATCAAGAGACCCAGTACTTC. It encodes CASSMGGGYQETQYF.

This clone was counted a single time. The chain joins TRBV2 to TRBJ2-5; 11 bases align to TRBD1. CDR1 and CDR2 from the germline V gene are SNHLY and FYNNEI. Germline trimming cut 5 bases from V and 5 bases from J; bases unmatched to any gene: 10. The CDR3 has 16 amino acids. In DNA form, the CDR3 reads TGTGCCAGCAGTACCCAAGGAGGGACAGGGGGTGAGACCCAGTACTTC. Its protein is CASSTQGGTGGETQYF.

The chain joins TRBV19 to TRBJ1-1, with D possibly TRBD1 on 5 matching bases. CDR3 size: 15 residues. Germline V gene lookup returns CDR1 LNHDA and CDR2 SQIVND (reference sequence). Deletions cut 8 bases from V and 0 bases from J, with 16 bases between. The CDR3 coding sequence is TGTGCCAGTTACAGGACCGGAGGTATGAACACTGAAGCTTTCTTT. It yields the protein CASYRTGGMNTEAFF. Supplemented by reference TRBV19 and TRBJ1-1, the full variable domain reads DGGITQSPKYLFRKEGQNVTLSCEQNLNHDAMYWYRQDPGQGLRLIYYSQIVNDFQKGDIAEGYSVSREKKESFPLTVTSAQKNPTAFYLCASYRTGGMNTEAFFGQGTRLTVV.

This clone has only one observation. The rearrangement uses TRBV10-3 and TRBJ2-1, with TRBD1 matching 10 bases. From germline, CDR1 is ENHRY and CDR2 SYGVKD. There are 19 residues in the CDR3. Trimming at V came to 4 bases and at J to 0 bases, leaving 12 bases not matched to a gene. The CDR3: CAISGRGQGLSGSYNEQFF. CDR3 DNA: TGTGCCATCAGTGGTAGGGGACAGGGGTTAAGCGGCTCCTACAATGAGCAGTTCTTC.

J is TRBJ1-1 and V is TRBV4-1, with D unresolved. Germline-derived CDR1 and CDR2 are MGHRA and YSYEKL. The CDR3 is 13 residues long. V dropped 4 bases and J dropped 5 bases, with 11 bases sitting between them. CDR3 nucleotides: TGCGCCAGCAGCCTAATGAGGGTTACTGAAGCTTTCTTT. Translating it yields CASSLMRVTEAFF.

This clone has just one count. The chain recombines TRBV5-1 with TRBJ1-5; D is perhaps TRBD1 (5 bases). This CDR3 has 16 residues. Germline assignment: CDR1 SGHRS and CDR2 YFSETQ. V lost 5 bases and J 6 bases, leaving 21 bases between the germline ends. The CDR3 DNA follows: TGCGCCAGCAGGGTGGGACCGCAGGCGGGCGGTCAGCCCCAGCATTTT. Its translation: CASRVGPQAGGQPQHF.

The chain joins TRBV5-6 to TRBJ2-5; D not certain. Germline lookup yields CDR1 SGHDT and CDR2 YYEEEE. The CDR3 spans 11 residues. With 1 base removed from V and 4 bases from J, the gap between germline ends came to 2 bases. The CDR3 sequence is CASSLRETQYF. The CDR3 DNA is TGTGCCAGCAGCTTGAGAGAGACCCAGTACTTC.

V usage is TRBV28 and J usage is TRBJ2-1, with 10 bases aligning to TRBD2. The CDR3 contains 14 residues. The germline gives CDR1 MDHEN, CDR2 SYDVKM. V was pared by 6 bases and J by 7 bases, with 6 bases of the junction left unmatched. Written as DNA, the CDR3 is TGTGCCAGCAGAAGCGGGGGGGCCTCGAATGAGCAGTTCTTC. Translating it yields CASRSGGASNEQFF.